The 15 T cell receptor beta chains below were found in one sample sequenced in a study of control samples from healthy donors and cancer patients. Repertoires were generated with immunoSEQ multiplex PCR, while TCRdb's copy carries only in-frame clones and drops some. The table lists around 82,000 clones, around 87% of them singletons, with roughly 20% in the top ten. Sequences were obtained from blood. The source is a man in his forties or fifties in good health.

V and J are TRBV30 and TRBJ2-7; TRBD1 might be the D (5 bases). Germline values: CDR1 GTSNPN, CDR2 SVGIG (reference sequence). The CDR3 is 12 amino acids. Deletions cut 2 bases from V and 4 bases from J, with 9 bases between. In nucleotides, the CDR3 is TGTGCCTGGAGTAGTAGGGGTTACGAGCAGTACTTC. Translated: CAWSSRGYEQYF.

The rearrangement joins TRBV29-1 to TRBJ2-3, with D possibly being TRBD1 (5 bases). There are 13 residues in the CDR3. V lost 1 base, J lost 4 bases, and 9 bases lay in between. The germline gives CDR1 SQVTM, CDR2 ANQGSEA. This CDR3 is CSVEAPQADTQYF. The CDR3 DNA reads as TGCAGCGTTGAAGCTCCACAGGCAGATACGCAGTATTTT.

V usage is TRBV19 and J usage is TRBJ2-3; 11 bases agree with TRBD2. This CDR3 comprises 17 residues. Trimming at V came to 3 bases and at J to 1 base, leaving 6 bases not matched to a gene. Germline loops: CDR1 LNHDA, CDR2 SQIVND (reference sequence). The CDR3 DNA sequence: TGTGCCAGTAGTATTAGCGGGAGGGCCGGGGGCACAGATACGCAGTATTTT. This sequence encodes CASSISGRAGGTDTQYF.

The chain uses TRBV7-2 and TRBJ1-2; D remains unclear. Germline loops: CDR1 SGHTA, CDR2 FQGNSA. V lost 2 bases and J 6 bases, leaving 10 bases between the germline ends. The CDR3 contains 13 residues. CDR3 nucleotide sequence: TGTGCCAGCAGCTTATTATACTGGGATGGCTACACCTTC. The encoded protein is CASSLLYWDGYTF.

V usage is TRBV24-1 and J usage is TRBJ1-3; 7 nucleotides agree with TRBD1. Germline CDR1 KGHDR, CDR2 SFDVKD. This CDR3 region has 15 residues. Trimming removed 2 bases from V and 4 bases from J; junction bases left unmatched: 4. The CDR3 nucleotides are TGTGCCACCAGTGATTCAGGGGGTTCAGGAAACACCATATATTTT. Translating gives CATSDSGGSGNTIYF.

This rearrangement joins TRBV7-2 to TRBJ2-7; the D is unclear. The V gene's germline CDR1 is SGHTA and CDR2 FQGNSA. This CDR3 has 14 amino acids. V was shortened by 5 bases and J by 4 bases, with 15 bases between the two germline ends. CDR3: CASSVQVTGYEQYF. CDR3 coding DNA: TGTGCCAGCAGCGTTCAGGTGACTGGGTACGAGCAGTACTTC.

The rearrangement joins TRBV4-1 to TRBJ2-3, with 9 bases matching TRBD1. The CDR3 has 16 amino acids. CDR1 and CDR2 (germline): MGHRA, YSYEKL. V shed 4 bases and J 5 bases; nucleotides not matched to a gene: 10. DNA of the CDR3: TGCGCCAGCAGCCTCCAACCGGGACAGGGCATAGATACGCAGTATTTT. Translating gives CASSLQPGQGIDTQYF.

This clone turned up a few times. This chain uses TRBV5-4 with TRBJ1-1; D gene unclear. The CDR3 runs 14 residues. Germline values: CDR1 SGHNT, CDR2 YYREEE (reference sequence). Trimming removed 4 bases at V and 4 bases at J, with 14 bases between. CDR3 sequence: CASSIGESVTEAFF. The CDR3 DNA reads TGTGCCAGCAGCATTGGGGAGAGCGTCACTGAAGCTTTCTTT.

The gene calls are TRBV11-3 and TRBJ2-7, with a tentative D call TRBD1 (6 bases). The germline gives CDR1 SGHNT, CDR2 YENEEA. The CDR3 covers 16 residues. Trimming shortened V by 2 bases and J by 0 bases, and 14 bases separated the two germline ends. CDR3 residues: CASSLLGQSLSYEQYF. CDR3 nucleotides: TGTGCCAGCAGCTTATTAGGACAGTCCCTCTCCTACGAGCAGTACTTC.

For the CDR3, the DNA is TGTGCCAGCAGCACCCTCAGGGGTTCGGGGGAGACCCAGTACTTC. Amino acid sequence: CASSTLRGSGETQYF. J is TRBJ2-5 and V is TRBV11-2; weak D call: TRBD1 (6 bases). Trimming removed 5 bases at V and 5 bases at J, with 18 bases between. In germline, CDR1 is SGHAT, CDR2 FQNNGV. The CDR3 loop spans 15 amino acids.

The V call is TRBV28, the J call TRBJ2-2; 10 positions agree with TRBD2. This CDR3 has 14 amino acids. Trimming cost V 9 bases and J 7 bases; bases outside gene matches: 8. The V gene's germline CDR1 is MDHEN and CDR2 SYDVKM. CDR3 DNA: TGTGCCAGTGGGCTAGCGGGGGACGGCGGGGAGCTGTTTTTT. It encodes CASGLAGDGGELFF.

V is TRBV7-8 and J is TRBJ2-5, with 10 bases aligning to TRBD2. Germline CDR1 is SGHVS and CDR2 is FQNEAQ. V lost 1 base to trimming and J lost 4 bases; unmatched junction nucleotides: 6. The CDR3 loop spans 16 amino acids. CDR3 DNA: TGTGCCAGCAGCTTAGGGACTAGCGGCCGCGTAGAGACCCAGTACTTC. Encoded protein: CASSLGTSGRVETQYF.

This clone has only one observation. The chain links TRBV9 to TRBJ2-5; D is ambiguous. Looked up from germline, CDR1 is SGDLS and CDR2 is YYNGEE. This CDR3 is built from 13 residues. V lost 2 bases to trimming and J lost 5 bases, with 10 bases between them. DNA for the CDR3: TGTGCCAGCAGCGTGAAGGCTTTCGAGACCCAGTACTTC. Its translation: CASSVKAFETQYF.

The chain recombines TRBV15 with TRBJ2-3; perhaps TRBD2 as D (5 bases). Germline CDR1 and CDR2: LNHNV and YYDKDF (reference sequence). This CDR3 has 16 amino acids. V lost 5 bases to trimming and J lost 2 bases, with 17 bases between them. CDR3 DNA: TGTGCCACCAGCCCCCTCGCGGACTTTAACACAGATACGCAGTATTTT. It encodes CATSPLADFNTDTQYF.

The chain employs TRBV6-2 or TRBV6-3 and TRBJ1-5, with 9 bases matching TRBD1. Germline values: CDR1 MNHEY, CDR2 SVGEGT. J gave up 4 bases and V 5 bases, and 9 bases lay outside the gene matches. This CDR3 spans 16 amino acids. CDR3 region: CASSQDRGMSNQPQHF. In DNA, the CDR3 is TGTGCCAGCAGTCAGGACAGGGGCATGAGTAATCAGCCCCAGCATTTT.